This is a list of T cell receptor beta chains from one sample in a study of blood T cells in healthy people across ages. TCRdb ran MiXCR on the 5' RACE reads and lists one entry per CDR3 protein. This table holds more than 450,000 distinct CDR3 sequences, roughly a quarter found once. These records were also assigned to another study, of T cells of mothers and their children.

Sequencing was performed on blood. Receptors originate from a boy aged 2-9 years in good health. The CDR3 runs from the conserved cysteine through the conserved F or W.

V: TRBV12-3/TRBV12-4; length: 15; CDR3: CASSFAGTWYNEQFF
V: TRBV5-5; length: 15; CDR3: CASSLLTPSSNEQFF
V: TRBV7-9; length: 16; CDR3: CASSLGTPRTSYEQYF
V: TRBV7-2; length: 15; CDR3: CASSLRFDHTNEQFF
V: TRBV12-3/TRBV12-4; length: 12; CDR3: CASSSTGLEAFF
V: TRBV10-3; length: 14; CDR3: CASSGTENTGELFF
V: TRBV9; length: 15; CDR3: CASSEQGAPPDEQYF
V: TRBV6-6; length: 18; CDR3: CASSFPGHYGDSNQPQHF
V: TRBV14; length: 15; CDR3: CASSQDRWENTEAFF
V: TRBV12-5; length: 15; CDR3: CASWAASAHYNEQFF
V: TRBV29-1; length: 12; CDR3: CSVVQVTDTQYF
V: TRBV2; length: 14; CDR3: CASSRDRGSNEQFF
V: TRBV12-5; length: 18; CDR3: CASALLHKDPSVADTQYF
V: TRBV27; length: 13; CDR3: CASSLHGQSEQYF
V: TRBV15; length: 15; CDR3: CATSLEGGVRNEQFF
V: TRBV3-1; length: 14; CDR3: CASSQDYSTGELFF
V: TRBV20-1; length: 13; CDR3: CSASRGEATEAFF
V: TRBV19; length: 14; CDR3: CASSSGQGRREQYF
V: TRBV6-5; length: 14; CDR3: CASSRWGGTQPQHF
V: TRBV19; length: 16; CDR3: CASSVPGTGLVETQYF
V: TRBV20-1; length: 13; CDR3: CSARGGSSYEQCF
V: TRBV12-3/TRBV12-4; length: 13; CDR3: CASSPGRGDIQYF
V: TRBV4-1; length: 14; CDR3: CASSQDTQQETQYF
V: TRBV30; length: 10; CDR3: CARSGQKAFF
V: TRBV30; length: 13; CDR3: CAWTQGRITGYTF
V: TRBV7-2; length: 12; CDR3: CASSWTGRDAFF
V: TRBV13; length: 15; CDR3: CASSGVRTHWNEQFF
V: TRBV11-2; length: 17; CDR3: CASSRSSGRAGGNEQFF
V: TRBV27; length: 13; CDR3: CASRLTAPTEAFF
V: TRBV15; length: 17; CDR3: CATSSSVFGTGRETQYF
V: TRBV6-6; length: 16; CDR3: CASNPTGVLGIYEQYF
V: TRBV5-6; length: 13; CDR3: CVSSPEASYEQYF
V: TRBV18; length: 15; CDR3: CASSPQTGHTGELFF
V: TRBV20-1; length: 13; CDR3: CSASRGWNEKLFF
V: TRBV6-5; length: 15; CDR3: CASRRGQSSYNEQFF
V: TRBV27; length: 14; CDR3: CASSSWTRFYEQYF
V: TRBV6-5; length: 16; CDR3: CASSYGPGLGTNEQFF
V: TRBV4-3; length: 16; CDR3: CASSQPLQGNTGELFF
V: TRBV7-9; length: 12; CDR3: CASSLIRDGYTF
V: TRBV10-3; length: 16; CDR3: CAISRGAGGVLETQYF
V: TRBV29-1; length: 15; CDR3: CSGASDYRAYNEQFF
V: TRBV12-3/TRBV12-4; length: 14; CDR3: CASSRAGQSGELFF
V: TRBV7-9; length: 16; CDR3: CASSPRGDISYNEQFF
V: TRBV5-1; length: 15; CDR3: CASSEGLAGENEQFF
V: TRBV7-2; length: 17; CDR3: CASSRSGLGGLTGELFF
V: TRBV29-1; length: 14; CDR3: CSVSQGTSGLTGFF
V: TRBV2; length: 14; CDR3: CASSEVAGRYEQYF
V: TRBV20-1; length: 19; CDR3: CSAREGTGLAALNQETQYF
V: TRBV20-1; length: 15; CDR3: CSATSLAEALREQYF